The sequence of this T cell receptor beta chain was determined in a study of blood T cells in healthy people across ages. On this clonotype itself: The antigen is unknown.

A second PCR of roughly 7 to 11 cycles used a sample-barcoded 5' primer and a J-beta primer mix. MiXCR was run by TCRdb on the 5' RACE reads, yielding one entry per CDR3 protein. The sample carries over a million distinct CDR3 sequences, under 55% recorded once. Broader study findings: The lack of PBMC sorting stopped any conclusive naive versus antigen-experienced comparison.

The material sequenced was blood. The source is a woman aged 60-70 years in good health.

The CDR3 region has the DNA TGTGCCAGCAGCTTGGCAGACACTGGAAACACCATATATTTT. This gives the protein CASSLADTGNTIYF. The chain is built from TRBV11-2 and TRBJ1-3; D remains unclear. The CDR3 covers 14 residues. Germline CDR1 SGHAT, CDR2 FQNNGV. V shed 3 bases and J shed 2 bases, with 8 bases lying between them.